The sequence of this T cell receptor beta chain was determined in a study of blood T cells in healthy people across ages. Study details: Template-switching capture recovered about one barcoded beta molecule per two T cells.

The CDR3 is 12 residues long. V lost 5 bases and J 14 bases, leaving 17 bases between the germline ends. Looked up from germline, CDR1 is SEHNR and CDR2 is FQNEAQ (reference sequence). A second roughly 6 to 12 cycle PCR used barcoded and J-beta primers. TCRdb used MiXCR to reprocess the 5' RACE reads, holding one entry per CDR3 protein. Of roughly 2 million distinct CDR3 sequences listed, 49% are singletons. Points from the study as a whole: For the donors, CMV status was unknown and possibly confounded expanded clonotype changes. Both naive CD4+ cell counts and diversity were greater in long-lived donors than in aged donors.

Remarks on this clonotype: Its antigen is unidentified.

The sample, approximately 10 milliliters of peripheral blood, was drawn from each donor. This receptor was taken from a woman aged 40 to 49 in good health. Sequencing input: blood. The V call is TRBV7-9, the J call TRBJ2-3; no reliable D call. The chain's CDR3 is CASSHLNKVMYF. The CDR3 coding sequence is TGTGCCAGCAGCCATCTCAATAAAGTCATGTATTTT.